This T cell receptor (beta chain) comes out of a study of blood T cell repertoires in COVID-19. The V end was cut by 3 bases, the J end by 6 bases, with 14 bases between. The CDR3 sequence is 14 residues long. Germline lookup yields CDR1 MNHNY and CDR2 SVGAGI (reference sequence). Under the authors' procedure: The authors estimated nucleated cell counts from reference gene primer amplification. Clones were read by immunoSEQ multiplex PCR, and TCRdb kept only the in-frame ones, dropping some. The D gene and trimming were derived from the DNA, and the V and J assignments and clone size from that table. The sample holds roughly 40,000 clones, about 78% seen once.

Source material: peripheral blood. The sequence derives from a man aged 70 or older with active or convalescent COVID-19. The chain carries TRBV6-6 and TRBJ1-2; D gene unclear. The DNA for the CDR3 is TGTGCCAGCAGTTATTCAAAGGCGGTGGATGGCTACACCTTC. Translation gives CASSYSKAVDGYTF.